Below, 27 T cell receptor beta chains from the same sample are listed, as sequenced in a study of PD-1 blockade in classical Hodgkin lymphoma. Every one of the patients relapsed after autologous stem cell transplantation (brentuximab vedotin exposure was variable). The data were produced by immunoSEQ multiplex PCR, yet TCRdb's version contains in-frame clones alone and is incomplete. The sample lists 70,000 to 80,000 clones; about 92% were seen once. The sequenced sample was peripheral blood mononuclear cells (PBMCs), obtained at baseline. All receptors derive from a human donor with classical Hodgkin lymphoma.

The V gene is TRBV9, the J gene TRBJ2-3; no reliable D call. The V and J ends lost 3 bases and 2 bases respectively, with 10 bases between them. Germline values: CDR1 SGDLS, CDR2 YYNGEE. CDR3 length: 14 residues. In DNA, the CDR3 is TGTGCCAGCAGCGACCTAGAGGTCACAGATACGCAGTATTTT. Translation: CASSDLEVTDTQYF.

The chain links TRBV9 to TRBJ2-7; TRBD1 aligns across 10 bases. V gave up 8 bases and J gave up 2 bases; unmatched junction bases: 7. CDR1 and CDR2 from the germline V gene are SGDLS and YYNGEE. The CDR3 extends over 14 amino acids. CDR3 DNA: TGTGCCAGTACCCCCGGGACAGGGGCCTACGAGCAGTACTTC. Residues: CASTPGTGAYEQYF.

The rearrangement links TRBV5-8 to TRBJ1-1; D is unclear. The germline V gene encodes CDR1 SGHTS and CDR2 YDEGEE. This CDR3 spans 15 amino acids. Between the trimmed V and J ends, which lost 5 bases and 2 bases, there was a span of 16 bases. The CDR3 protein is CASREVGEINTEAFF. The CDR3 region has the DNA TGTGCCAGCAGGGAGGTTGGGGAAATCAACACTGAAGCTTTCTTT.

This clone occurred once. The chain joins TRBV19 to TRBJ2-7; 8 positions agree with TRBD2. This CDR3 is built from 14 residues. Germline CDR1 is LNHDA and CDR2 is SQIVND (reference sequence). V dropped 7 bases and J dropped 2; count of bases not matched to a gene: 7. CDR3 DNA: TGTGCCAGTACCGAAACTAGCGGCGCCTACGAGCAGTACTTC. Protein: CASTETSGAYEQYF.

This clone was counted once. This rearrangement joins TRBV5-6 to TRBJ2-7, with TRBD2 as a possible D gene (6 bases). From germline, CDR1 is SGHDT and CDR2 YYEEEE. CDR3 length equals 15 residues. V lost 1 base to trimming and J lost 6 bases, with 17 bases between them. The CDR3 coding sequence is TGTGCCAGCAGCTTGTGGAGTCCCTGGCGGGGCGAGCAGTACTTC. Protein product: CASSLWSPWRGEQYF.

The chain is built from TRBV20-1 and TRBJ1-2; D gene ambiguous. Deletions cut 6 bases from V and 6 bases from J, with 11 bases between. Germline lookup yields CDR1 DFQATT and CDR2 SNEGSKA (reference sequence). The CDR3 totals 11 residues. CDR3 amino acids: CSASVLDGYTF. DNA of the CDR3: TGCAGTGCCTCCGTGCTGGATGGCTACACCTTC.

This clone was observed once. This chain joins TRBV6-5 and TRBJ2-3, with D maybe TRBD1 (5 bases). The V gene lost 3 bases and the J gene lost 10 bases, with 17 bases spanning the gap. This CDR3 has 14 residues. The germline V gene has CDR1 MNHEY and CDR2 SVGAGI. CDR3 bases: TGTGCCAGCAGTTATGGGCAGGGTCCCTCAGCGCAGTATTTT. Its protein product is CASSYGQGPSAQYF.

This CDR3 reads CAWSPGQGYGYTF. CDR3 bases: TGTGCCTGGAGTCCTGGACAGGGCTATGGCTACACCTTC. The chain recombines TRBV30 with TRBJ1-2; the match to TRBD1 covers 8 bases. The germline V gene has CDR1 GTSNPN and CDR2 SVGIG (reference sequence). The ends lost 2 bases at V and 4 bases at J; junction bases unmatched: 3. This CDR3 region has 13 residues.

The chain links TRBV7-9 to TRBJ1-4, with D uncertain. The CDR3 extends over 17 amino acids. The V gene's germline CDR1 is SEHNR and CDR2 FQNEAQ (reference sequence). With 2 bases removed from V and 4 bases from J, the gap between germline ends came to 17 bases. The CDR3 sequence: CASSLISAGHHNEKLFF. Here the CDR3 DNA reads TGTGCCAGCAGCTTAATCTCTGCGGGTCACCATAATGAAAAACTGTTTTTT.

V and J are TRBV6-5 and TRBJ2-7; D could derive from TRBD1 or TRBD2 (5 bases each). With 7 bases removed from V and 4 bases from J, the gap between germline ends came to 8 bases. The CDR3 runs 11 residues. Germline V lookup: CDR1 MNHEY, CDR2 SVGAGI. CDR3 region: CASTEGYEQYF. The CDR3 region has the DNA TGTGCCAGCACCGAGGGGTACGAGCAGTACTTC.

The V call is TRBV19, the J call TRBJ1-1; unclear D gene. This CDR3 region has 14 residues. Trimming took off 7 bases at V and 6 bases at J, with 18 bases between the two ends. Germline V CDR1 and CDR2: LNHDA, SQIVND (reference sequence). The CDR3 here is CASTRMWESAEAFF. Here the CDR3 DNA reads TGTGCCAGTACCCGGATGTGGGAGAGCGCTGAAGCTTTCTTT.

The V call is TRBV18, the J call TRBJ2-1, with no clear D. CDR3 length equals 15 residues. V was pared by 2 bases and J by 8 bases, with 16 bases between. Germline V CDR1 and CDR2: KGHSH, LQKENI. DNA for the CDR3: TGTGCCAGCTCACCAGGCGGACGTGGGCTCGATGAGCAGTTCTTC. This codes for CASSPGGRGLDEQFF.

The chain has TRBV28 and TRBJ2-7; 10 positions agree with TRBD2. V lost 10 bases, J lost 7 bases, and 7 bases stayed unmatched. Germline V gene lookup returns CDR1 MDHEN and CDR2 SYDVKM. The CDR3 has 12 amino acids. The CDR3 reads CATSGSPLEQYF. CDR3 in DNA: TGTGCCACTAGCGGGAGCCCTTTAGAGCAGTACTTC.

The V and J genes are TRBV30 and TRBJ1-5; D not certain. V gave up 1 base and J gave up 6 bases, with 13 bases separating them. The germline V gene has CDR1 GTSNPN and CDR2 SVGIG (reference sequence). This CDR3 contains 14 residues. The CDR3 loop is CAWSDLGPGQPQHF. The CDR3 nucleotides are TGTGCCTGGAGTGATCTCGGACCTGGTCAGCCCCAGCATTTT. Variable domain in full (rest from reference TRBV30 and TRBJ1-5): SQTIHQWPATLVQPVGSPLSLECTVEGTSNPNLYWYRQAAGRGLQLLFYSVGIGQISSEVPQNLSASRPQDRQFILSSKKLLLSDSGFYLCAWSDLGPGQPQHFGDGTRLSIL.

This chain connects TRBV27 to TRBJ2-7; D could derive from TRBD1 or TRBD2 (5 bases each). The CDR3 is made up of 14 amino acids. Germline-derived CDR1 and CDR2 are MNHEY and SMNVEV (reference sequence). V was trimmed by 11 bases and J by 5 bases, leaving 22 bases between them. CDR3 DNA sequence: TGTGCCGGCCCTCAACCGGGGCAGGGCCACGAGCAGTACTTC. This translates into CAGPQPGQGHEQYF.

This clone showed up many times. CDR3 nucleotide sequence: TGTGCCAGCAGCCCCAGCGGGGAAGAGACCCAGTACTTC. Residues: CASSPSGEETQYF. V usage is TRBV7-7 and J usage is TRBJ2-5; 7 nucleotides align to TRBD2. The CDR3 covers 13 residues. V was clipped by 5 bases and J by 3 bases; unmatched bases: 3. Per germline, CDR1 SSHAT and CDR2 FNYEAQ (reference sequence).

The chain carries TRBV2 and TRBJ1-1; a possible D gene is TRBD1 (5 bases). CDR3 size: 14 residues. CDR1 SNHLY and CDR2 FYNNEI come from the germline V gene. The V end lost 4 bases, the J end lost 3 bases, and 12 bases lay between the germline ends. The CDR3 DNA reads TGTGCCAGCAGTGCGGGGACTTGGGACACTGAAGCTTTCTTT. Translating gives CASSAGTWDTEAFF.

This chain uses TRBV19 with TRBJ2-7; possibly TRBD1 or TRBD2 for D (5 bases each). In germline, CDR1 is LNHDA, CDR2 SQIVND (reference sequence). V lost 3 bases and J lost 5, with 11 bases in between. There are 13 residues in the CDR3. As DNA, the CDR3 is TGTGCCAGTAGTATGGGACCCCTAAACGAGCAGTACTTC. It encodes CASSMGPLNEQYF.

This clone was picked up one time. CDR3 residues: CASSLRTGTSGANVLTF. The CDR3 DNA reads as TGTGCCAGCAGCTTAAGGACAGGGACCTCTGGGGCCAACGTCCTGACTTTC. The chain is built from TRBV11-1 and TRBJ2-6, with 8 bases matching TRBD1. Germline V CDR1 and CDR2: SGHAT, FQDESV (reference sequence). This CDR3 has 17 residues. J was trimmed by 0 bases and V by 2 bases; bases with no gene match: 3.

This chain uses TRBV5-5 with TRBJ2-5; 9 bases line up with TRBD1. Per germline, CDR1 SGHKS and CDR2 YYEKEE (reference sequence). The length of the CDR3 is 14 residues. The V and J ends lost 3 bases and 2 bases, in that order; junction bases with no gene match: 2. The CDR3 reads CASSSGTGQETQYF. DNA of the CDR3: TGTGCCAGCAGCTCCGGGACAGGGCAAGAGACCCAGTACTTC.

V usage is TRBV9 and J usage is TRBJ2-7; possible D gene TRBD2, 6 bases. The CDR3 has 13 amino acids. Trimming shortened V by 4 bases and J by 6 bases, and 14 bases separated the two germline ends. Germline loops: CDR1 SGDLS, CDR2 YYNGEE. The CDR3 loop reads CASSPQVRGEQYF. The CDR3 DNA is TGTGCCAGCAGCCCACAAGTGCGGGGCGAGCAGTACTTC.

The gene calls are TRBV7-9 and TRBJ2-7; 7 bases map to TRBD1. The J segment lost 1 base and the V segment lost 5 bases, leaving 2 bases of the junction unmatched. The CDR3 consists of 13 residues. Germline V lookup: CDR1 SEHNR, CDR2 FQNEAQ (reference sequence). CDR3 DNA: TGTGCCAGCAGCCCGGGACAGTCCTACGAGCAGTACTTC. It translates to CASSPGQSYEQYF.

The rearrangement links TRBV7-9 to TRBJ1-1, with 11 bases that match TRBD1. The CDR3 sequence is 15 residues long. V trimming: 5 bases; J trimming: 3 bases; junction bases outside the gene matches: 5. Looked up from germline, CDR1 is SEHNR and CDR2 is FQNEAQ (reference sequence). CDR3 nucleotides: TGTGCCAGCAGCCCTCAGGGACAGGGGGACACTGAAGCTTTCTTT. This encodes CASSPQGQGDTEAFF.

This chain links TRBV6-5 with TRBJ2-1; 11 bases align to TRBD2. Germline trimming cut 6 bases from V and 4 bases from J; bases unmatched to any gene: 5. CDR1 and CDR2 from the germline V gene are MNHEY and SVGAGI. The CDR3 totals 15 residues. The CDR3 region has the DNA TGTGCCAGCAGACCGGGACTAGCGGCGTACAATGAGCAGTTCTTC. It yields the protein CASRPGLAAYNEQFF.

The rearrangement joins TRBV21-1 to TRBJ1-3; TRBD1, as called in the table, went unchecked against the DNA. TRBV21-1 is reported as a pseudogene. This CDR3 is built from 13 residues. CDR3 coding DNA: TGTGCCAGCAGCAAAGGGGCGGGACAGGCTCTCATTTTT. Amino acids: CASSKGAGQALIF.

The chain combines TRBV5-1 with TRBJ2-2; TRBD1 agrees at 7 bases. Germline-derived CDR1 and CDR2 are SGHRS and YFSETQ. The CDR3 loop spans 17 amino acids. Losses at the gene ends were 3 bases for V and 3 bases for J; bases not matched to a gene: 11. DNA of the CDR3: TGCGCCAGCAGCTCCAACTTCGGACAGGTGGACACCGGGGAGCTGTTTTTT. Its translation is CASSSNFGQVDTGELFF.

The V gene is TRBV6-6, the J gene TRBJ1-1; 7 positions agree with TRBD1. The V gene's germline CDR1 is MNHNY and CDR2 SVGAGI (reference sequence). The CDR3 spans 15 residues. Unmatched junction bases numbered 13, after V lost 8 bases and J lost 4 bases. CDR3 bases: TGTGCCAGCGAAAGCCCCGACAGGGCGGGCACTGAAGCTTTCTTT. Amino acids: CASESPDRAGTEAFF.